The text below deals with one TCR beta chain. The data derive from a study of radiotherapy plus CTLA-4 blockade in lung cancer. The overall study: An objective response was seen in around 17% of patients, and disease control in roughly 28%.

The length of the CDR3 is 15 residues. Germline V gene lookup returns CDR1 MDHEN and CDR2 SYDVKM. V lost 5 bases, J lost 6 bases, and 5 bases stayed unmatched. Here immunoSEQ multiplex PCR was the method, and the copy in TCRdb shows in-frame clones only, minus some. The data contain roughly 75,000 clones, 84% of them singletons. The clonotype originates from a human donor with non-small cell lung cancer who had stable disease on radiotherapy plus ipilimumab. The chain carries TRBV28 and TRBJ1-4; TRBD1 matches at 11 bases. Material: peripheral blood, obtained from a patient treated with radiotherapy plus ipilimumab. The CDR3 protein is CASSPGQGEYEKLFF. The CDR3 DNA is TGTGCCAGCAGTCCGGGACAGGGGGAATATGAAAAACTGTTTTTT. Drawing the rest from reference TRBV28 and TRBJ1-4, the complete variable domain is DVKVTQSSRYLVKRTGEKVFLECVQDMDHENMFWYRQDPGLGLRLIYFSYDVKMKEKGDIPEGYSVSREKKERFSLILESASTNQTSMYLCASSPGQGEYEKLFFGSGTQLSVL.